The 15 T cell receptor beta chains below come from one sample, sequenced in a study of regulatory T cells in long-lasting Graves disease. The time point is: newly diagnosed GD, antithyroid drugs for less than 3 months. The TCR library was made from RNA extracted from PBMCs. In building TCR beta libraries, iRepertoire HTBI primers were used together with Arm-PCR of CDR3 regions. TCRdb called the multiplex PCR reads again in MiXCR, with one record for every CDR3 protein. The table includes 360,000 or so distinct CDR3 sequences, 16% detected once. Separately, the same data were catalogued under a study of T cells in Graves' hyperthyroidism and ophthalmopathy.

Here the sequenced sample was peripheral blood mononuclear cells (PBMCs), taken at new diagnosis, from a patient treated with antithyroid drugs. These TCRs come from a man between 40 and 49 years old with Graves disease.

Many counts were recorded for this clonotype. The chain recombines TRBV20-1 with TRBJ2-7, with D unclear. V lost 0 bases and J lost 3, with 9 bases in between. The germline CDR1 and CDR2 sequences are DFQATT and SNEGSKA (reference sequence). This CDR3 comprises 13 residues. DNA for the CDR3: TGCAGTGCTAGAGAAGGACGGTACTACGAGCAGTACTTC. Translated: CSAREGRYYEQYF.

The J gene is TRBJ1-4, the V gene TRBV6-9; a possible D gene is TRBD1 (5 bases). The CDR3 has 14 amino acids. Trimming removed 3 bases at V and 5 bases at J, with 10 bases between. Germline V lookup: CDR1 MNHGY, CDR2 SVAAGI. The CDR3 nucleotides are TGTGCCAGCAGTTACAGACAGACAAATGAAAAACTGTTTTTT. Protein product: CASSYRQTNEKLFF.

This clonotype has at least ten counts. Here the CDR3 reads CASSEWTGAVYEQYF. The CDR3 coding sequence is TGTGCCAGCAGTGAATGGACCGGGGCCGTCTACGAGCAGTACTTC. V and J are TRBV6-1 and TRBJ2-7; D may be TRBD1 or TRBD2 (5 bases each). From germline, CDR1 is MNHNS and CDR2 SASEGT. V was shortened by 2 bases and J by 3 bases, with 14 bases between the two germline ends. The length of the CDR3 is 15 residues.

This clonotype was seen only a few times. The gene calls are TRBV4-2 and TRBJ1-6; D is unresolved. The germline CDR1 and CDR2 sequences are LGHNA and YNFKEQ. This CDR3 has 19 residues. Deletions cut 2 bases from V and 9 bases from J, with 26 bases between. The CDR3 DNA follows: TGTGCCAGCAGCCAATTTAGAAATTCGGGTTTGGGGTTTGGTTCACCCCTCCACTTT. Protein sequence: CASSQFRNSGLGFGSPLHF.

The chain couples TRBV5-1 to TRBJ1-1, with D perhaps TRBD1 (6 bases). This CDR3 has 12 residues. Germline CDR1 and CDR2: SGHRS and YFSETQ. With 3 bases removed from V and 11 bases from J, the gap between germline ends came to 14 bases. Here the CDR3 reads CASSSGTPEAFF. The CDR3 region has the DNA TGCGCCAGCAGCTCCGGGACACCGGAGGCTTTCTTT.

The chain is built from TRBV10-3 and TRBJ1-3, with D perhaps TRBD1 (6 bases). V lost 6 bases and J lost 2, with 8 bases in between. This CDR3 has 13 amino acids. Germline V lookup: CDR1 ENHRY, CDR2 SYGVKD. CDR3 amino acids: CAIRTGAGNTIYF. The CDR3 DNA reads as TGTGCCATCAGGACAGGAGCTGGAAACACCATATATTTT.

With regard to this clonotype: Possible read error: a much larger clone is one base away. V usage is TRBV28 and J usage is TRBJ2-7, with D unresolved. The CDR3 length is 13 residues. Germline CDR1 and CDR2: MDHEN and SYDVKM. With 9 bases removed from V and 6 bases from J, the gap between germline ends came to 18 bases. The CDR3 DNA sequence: TGTGCCAGACAATCCCCCGTCGTCGTCGAGCAGTACTTC. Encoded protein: CARQSPVVVEQYF.

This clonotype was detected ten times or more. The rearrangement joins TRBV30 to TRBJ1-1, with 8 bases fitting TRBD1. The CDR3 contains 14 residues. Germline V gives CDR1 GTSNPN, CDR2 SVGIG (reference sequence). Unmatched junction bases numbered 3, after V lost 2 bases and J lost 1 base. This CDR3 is CAWSWGTGNTEAFF. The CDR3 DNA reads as TGTGCCTGGAGTTGGGGGACAGGGAACACTGAAGCTTTCTTT.

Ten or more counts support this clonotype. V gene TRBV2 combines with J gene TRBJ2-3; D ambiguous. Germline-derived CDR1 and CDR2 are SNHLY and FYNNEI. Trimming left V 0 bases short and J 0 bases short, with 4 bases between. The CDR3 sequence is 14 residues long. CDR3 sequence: CASSEALSTDTQYF. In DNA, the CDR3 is TGTGCCAGCAGTGAAGCGCTCAGCACAGATACGCAGTATTTT.

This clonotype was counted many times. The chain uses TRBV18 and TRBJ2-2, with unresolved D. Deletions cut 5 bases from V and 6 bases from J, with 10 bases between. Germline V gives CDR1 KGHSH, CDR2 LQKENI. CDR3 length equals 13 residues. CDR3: CASSSYEAGELFF. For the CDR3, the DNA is TGTGCCAGCTCAAGCTACGAAGCCGGGGAGCTGTTTTTT.

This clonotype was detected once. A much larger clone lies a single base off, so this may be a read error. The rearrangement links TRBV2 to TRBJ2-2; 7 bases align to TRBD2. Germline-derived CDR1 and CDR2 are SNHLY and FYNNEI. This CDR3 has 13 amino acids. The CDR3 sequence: CASQKETSGELLF. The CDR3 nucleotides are TGTGCCAGCCAAAAAGAAACGAGCGGGGAGCTGCTTTTT.

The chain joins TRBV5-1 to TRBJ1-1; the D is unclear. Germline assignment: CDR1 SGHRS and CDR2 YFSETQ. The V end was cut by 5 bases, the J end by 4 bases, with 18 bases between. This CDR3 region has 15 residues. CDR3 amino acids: CASSITPRTGTEAFF. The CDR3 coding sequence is TGCGCCAGCAGTATCACCCCGCGGACGGGCACTGAAGCTTTCTTT.

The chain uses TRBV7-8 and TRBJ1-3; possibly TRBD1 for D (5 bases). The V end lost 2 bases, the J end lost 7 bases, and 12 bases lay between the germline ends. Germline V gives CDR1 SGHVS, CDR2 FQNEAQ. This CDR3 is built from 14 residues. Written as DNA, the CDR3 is TGTGCCAGCAGCTTAACGTCGGGGGGGAACACCATATATTTT. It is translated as CASSLTSGGNTIYF.

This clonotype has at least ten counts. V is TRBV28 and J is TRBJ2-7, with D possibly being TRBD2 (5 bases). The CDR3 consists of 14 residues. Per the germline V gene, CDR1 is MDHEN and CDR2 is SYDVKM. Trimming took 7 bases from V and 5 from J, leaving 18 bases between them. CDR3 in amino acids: CASTEGHFTHEQYF. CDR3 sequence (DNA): TGTGCCAGCACCGAGGGTCACTTTACTCACGAGCAGTACTTC. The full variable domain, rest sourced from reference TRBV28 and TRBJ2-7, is DVKVTQSSRYLVKRTGEKVFLECVQDMDHENMFWYRQDPGLGLRLIYFSYDVKMKEKGDIPEGYSVSREKKERFSLILESASTNQTSMYLCASTEGHFTHEQYFGPGTRLTVT.

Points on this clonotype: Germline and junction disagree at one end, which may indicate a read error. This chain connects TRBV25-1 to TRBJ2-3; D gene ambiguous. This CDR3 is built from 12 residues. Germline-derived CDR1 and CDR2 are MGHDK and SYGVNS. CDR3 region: CASREVGDTQYF. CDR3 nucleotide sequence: TGTGCCAGCCGTGAGGTGGGGGATACGCAGTATTTT.